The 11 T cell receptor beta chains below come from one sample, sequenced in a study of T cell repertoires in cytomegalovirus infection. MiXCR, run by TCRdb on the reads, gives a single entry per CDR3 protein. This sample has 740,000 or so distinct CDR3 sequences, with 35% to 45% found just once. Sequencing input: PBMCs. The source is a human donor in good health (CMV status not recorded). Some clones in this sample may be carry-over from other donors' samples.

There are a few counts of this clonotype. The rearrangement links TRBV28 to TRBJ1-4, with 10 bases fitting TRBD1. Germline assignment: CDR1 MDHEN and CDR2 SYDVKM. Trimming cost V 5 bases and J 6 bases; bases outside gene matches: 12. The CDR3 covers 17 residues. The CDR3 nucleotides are TGTGCCAGCAGTCTGGTAGCAGGGGACAGGGGAGATGAAAAACTGTTTTTT. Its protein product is CASSLVAGDRGDEKLFF.

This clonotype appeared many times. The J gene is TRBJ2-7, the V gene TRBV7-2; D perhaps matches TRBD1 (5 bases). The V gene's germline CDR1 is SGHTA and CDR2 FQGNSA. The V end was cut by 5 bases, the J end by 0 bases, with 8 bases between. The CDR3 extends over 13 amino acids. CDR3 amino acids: CASSRQSSYEQYF. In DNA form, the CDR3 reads TGTGCCAGCAGCCGACAGAGCTCCTACGAGCAGTACTTC.

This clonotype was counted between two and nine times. CDR3 sequence reads: CASATSGNNDEQFF. CDR3 nucleotides: TGTGCCAGTGCTACTAGCGGGAATAATGATGAGCAGTTCTTC. The chain recombines TRBV28 with TRBJ2-1; 10 bases agree with TRBD2. After removal of 9 bases from V and 8 bases from J, the junction contained 10 bases not matched to a gene. Germline V CDR1 and CDR2: MDHEN, SYDVKM. CDR3 length: 14 residues.

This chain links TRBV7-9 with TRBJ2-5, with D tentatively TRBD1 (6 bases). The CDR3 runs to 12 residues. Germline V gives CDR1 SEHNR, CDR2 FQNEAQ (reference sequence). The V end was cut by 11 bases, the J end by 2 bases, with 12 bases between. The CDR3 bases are TGTGCCGTCTCGCAGGGGCAAGAGACCCAGTACTTC. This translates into CAVSQGQETQYF. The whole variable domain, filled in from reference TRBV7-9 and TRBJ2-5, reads DTGVSQNPRHKITKRGQNVTFRCDPISEHNRLYWYRQTLGQGPEFLTYFQNEAQLEKSRLLSDRFSAERPKGSFSTLEIQRTEQGDSAMYLCAVSQGQETQYFGPGTRLLVL.

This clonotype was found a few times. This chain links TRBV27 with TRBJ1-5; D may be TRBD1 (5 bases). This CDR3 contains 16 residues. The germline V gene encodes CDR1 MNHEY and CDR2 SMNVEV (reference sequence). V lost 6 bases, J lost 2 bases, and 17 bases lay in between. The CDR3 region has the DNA TGTGCCAGCAGAACCAAAGGATGGGACGGCAATCAGCCCCAGCATTTT. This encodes CASRTKGWDGNQPQHF.

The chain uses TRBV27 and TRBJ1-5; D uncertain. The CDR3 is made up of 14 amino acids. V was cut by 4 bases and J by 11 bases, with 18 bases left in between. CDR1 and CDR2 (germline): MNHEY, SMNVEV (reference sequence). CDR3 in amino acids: CASSSGRGIAAQHF. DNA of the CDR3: TGTGCCAGCAGTTCCGGACGGGGAATAGCGGCCCAGCATTTT.

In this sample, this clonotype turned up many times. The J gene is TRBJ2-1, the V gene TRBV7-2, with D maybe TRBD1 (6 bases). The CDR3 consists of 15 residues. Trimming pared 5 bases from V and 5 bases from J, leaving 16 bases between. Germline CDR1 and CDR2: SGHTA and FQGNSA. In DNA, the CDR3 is TGTGCCAGCAGCCTAAGTTTGGGGGCTCACAATGAGCAGTTCTTC. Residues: CASSLSLGAHNEQFF.

CDR3 sequence: CASSELVAVQETQYF. CDR3 DNA sequence: TGTGCCAGCAGCGAACTAGTAGCAGTCCAAGAGACCCAGTACTTC. V usage is TRBV9 and J usage is TRBJ2-5; D possibly corresponds to TRBD2 (5 bases). The CDR3 is made up of 15 amino acids. Germline CDR1 and CDR2: SGDLS and YYNGEE. V was cut by 3 bases and J by 1 base, with 13 bases left in between.

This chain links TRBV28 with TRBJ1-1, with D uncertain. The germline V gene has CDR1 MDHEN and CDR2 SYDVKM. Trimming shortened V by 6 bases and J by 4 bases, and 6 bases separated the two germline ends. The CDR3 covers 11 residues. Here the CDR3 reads CASREATEAFF. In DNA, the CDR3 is TGTGCCAGCAGGGAGGCCACTGAAGCTTTCTTT.

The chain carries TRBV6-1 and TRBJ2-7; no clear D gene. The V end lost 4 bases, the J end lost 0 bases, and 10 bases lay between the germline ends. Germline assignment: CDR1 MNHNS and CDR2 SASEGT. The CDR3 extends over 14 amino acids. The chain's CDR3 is CASSGSFSSYEQYF. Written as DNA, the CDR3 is TGTGCCAGCAGTGGGTCGTTTAGCTCCTACGAGCAGTACTTC.

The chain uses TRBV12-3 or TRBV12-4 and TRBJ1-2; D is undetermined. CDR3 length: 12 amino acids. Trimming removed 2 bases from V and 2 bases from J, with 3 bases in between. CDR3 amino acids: CASSLKNYGYTF. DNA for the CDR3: TGTGCCAGCAGTTTAAAAAACTATGGCTACACCTTC.